This T cell receptor (beta chain) comes out of a study of blood T cell repertoires in COVID-19. Libraries were prepared by immunoSEQ multiplex PCR; TCRdb keeps only in-frame clonotypes and omits some of them. The table has roughly 150,000 clones, 70% to 90% seen once. J gave up 1 base and V 6 bases, and 5 bases lay outside the gene matches. The CDR3 loop spans 14 amino acids. The V gene's germline CDR1 is MNHEY and CDR2 SVGAGI. The specimen sequenced was peripheral blood. This chain connects TRBV6-5 to TRBJ1-2; TRBD1 aligns across 7 bases. The TCR was taken from an elderly man with COVID-19, enrolled during active disease. Here the CDR3 DNA reads TGTGCCAGCAGAAAGGGGGCCAGTAACTATGGCTACACCTTC. Its translation: CASRKGASNYGYTF.